This T cell receptor (beta chain) was observed in a study of blood T cell repertoires in COVID-19. The wider study: Some COVID-19 samples were acute and others convalescent; all came from the United States, Italy and Spain.

Per the study methods: Researchers report that nucleated cell counts were estimated from reference gene primer amplification. Using immunoSEQ multiplex PCR, the repertoire was profiled, and TCRdb retains in-frame clones only, with some absent. The V and J calls and clone size come from that table; D and trimming were worked out from the DNA. The sample has a few hundred thousand clones, over 75% seen once. The V segment lost 8 bases and the J segment 4 bases; nucleotides outside the gene matches: 3. The CDR3 totals 12 residues. The germline V gene encodes CDR1 MNHEY and CDR2 SMNVEV (reference sequence). Everyone who took part was about 18 to 90 years old, and they came from 24 US areas.

This clonotype was sampled from a man aged 25 to 45 who had recovered from COVID-19. This chain joins TRBV27 and TRBJ1-1, with 8 nucleotides matching TRBD1. Sequencing was done on a sample of PBMCs or T cells enriched from blood (not recorded which). The CDR3 region is CASYTGGTEAFF. For the CDR3, the DNA is TGTGCCAGCTACACAGGGGGCACTGAAGCTTTCTTT.